The source of this T cell receptor (beta chain) is a study of Ad26.COV2.S vaccination and SARS-CoV-2 variants. Background on the study: Intramuscularly, Ad26.COV2.S was given either once or twice, 56 days apart. Findings of the study overall: Substantial breadth was reported for post-vaccination spike-specific CD8+ and CD4+ T cells.

This clone has a handful of counts. The antigen remains undetermined. The treatment: roughly 20 received Ad26.COV2.S at low or high dose, single or two shots; about 5 received placebo; per-sample allocation not given. The samples were gathered on day 63 after the first injection of vaccine or placebo. Assay used: immunoSEQ multiplex PCR; TCRdb lists only in-frame clones, some missing. The sample holds some 290,000 clones, around four fifths seen once. The origin of this receptor is a person aged 18 to 59 who received the Ad26.COV2.S COVID-19 vaccine or a placebo. Sequenced here: peripheral blood, sampled in a trial of Ad26.COV2.S vaccine versus placebo.

CDR3 sequence reads: CASSLVFASAGNTIYF. The CDR3 bases are TGTGCCAGCAGCTTAGTTTTCGCGTCAGCTGGAAACACCATATATTTT. The chain couples TRBV7-2 to TRBJ1-3; D gene ambiguous. V lost 1 base, J lost 2 bases, and 12 bases lay in between. This CDR3 comprises 16 residues. Germline assignment: CDR1 SGHTA and CDR2 FQGNSA.